Shown below are 10 T cell receptor beta chains from a single sample sequenced in a study of T cells in Graves' hyperthyroidism and ophthalmopathy. Amplification of TCR beta CDR3 regions was performed using RNA transcripts as template. HTBI primers were employed in a first-round RT-PCR of the TCR CDR3. MiXCR was run by TCRdb on the multiplex PCR reads, yielding one entry per CDR3 protein. The data show fewer than 700,000 distinct CDR3 sequences, roughly 15% seen once. Sequenced: blood. These receptors were taken from a young woman with Graves' hyperthyroidism.

This clonotype was detected ten times or more. CDR3 nucleotides: TGTGCCAGCAGCAGGGACAGGGGGCGAGGGACTGAAGCTTTCTTT. Translating it yields CASSRDRGRGTEAFF. V gene TRBV2 combines with J gene TRBJ1-1; TRBD1 agrees at 12 bases. Trimming took 6 bases from V and 5 from J; bases not matched to a gene: 7. Germline values: CDR1 SNHLY, CDR2 FYNNEI. The length of the CDR3 is 15 residues.

This clonotype has more than one count but fewer than ten. The chain links TRBV5-1 to TRBJ2-2; 12 bases fit TRBD1. Germline V lookup: CDR1 SGHRS, CDR2 YFSETQ. Trimming cost V 4 bases and J 3 bases; bases outside gene matches: 4. The CDR3 is made up of 16 amino acids. The CDR3 loop reads CASSQGTGGHTGELFF. In nucleotides, the CDR3 is TGCGCCAGCAGCCAGGGGACAGGGGGCCACACCGGGGAGCTGTTTTTT.

The chain employs TRBV6-1 and TRBJ2-2; 7 nucleotides match TRBD1. This CDR3 is 16 amino acids long. Germline assignment: CDR1 MNHNS and CDR2 SASEGT. With 6 bases clipped from V and 0 bases from J, the junction kept 7 bases outside the gene matches. CDR3 loop: CASSRTGATNTGELFF. The CDR3 DNA reads TGTGCCAGCAGCCGCACAGGGGCCACGAACACCGGGGAGCTGTTTTTT.

With regard to this clonotype: Mismatch with germline at one junction end may stem from a read error. The genes are TRBV7-7 and TRBJ2-5; no clear D gene. CDR1 and CDR2 (germline): SSHAT, FNYEAQ (reference sequence). CDR3 length equals 15 residues. The CDR3 DNA follows: TGTGCTAGCAGCCCAAGGCCGGATATCCAAGAGACCCAGTACTTC. This sequence encodes CASSPRPDIQETQYF. Variable domain in full (rest from reference TRBV7-7 and TRBJ2-5): GAGVSQSPRYKVTKRGQDVTLRCDPISSHATLYWYQQALGQGPEFLTYFNYEAQPDKSGLPSDRFSAERPEGSISTLTIQRTEQRDSAMYRCASSPRPDIQETQYFGPGTRLLVL.

This clonotype was detected a few times. As DNA, the CDR3 is TGTGCCACGCAGAAGGGTGCCGGGGAGACCTACGAGCAGTACTTC. This translates into CATQKGAGETYEQYF. The J gene is TRBJ2-7, the V gene TRBV10-3; a weak D match, TRBD2 (5 bases). CDR1 and CDR2 from the germline V gene are ENHRY and SYGVKD. The CDR3 runs to 15 residues. V lost 10 bases and J 2 bases, leaving 21 bases between the germline ends.

Many counts were recorded for this clonotype. The chain employs TRBV12-3 or TRBV12-4 and TRBJ2-3; 8 nucleotides align to TRBD2. With V trimmed by 3 bases and J by 0 bases, 5 bases remained unmatched. CDR3 size: 16 residues. The CDR3 DNA reads as TGTGCCAGCAGTTTCCCCCTAGCGGGTAGCACAGATACGCAGTATTTT. This translates into CASSFPLAGSTDTQYF.

This clonotype was recorded at least ten times. The V and J genes are TRBV28 and TRBJ2-7; perhaps TRBD1 as D (7 bases). The germline V gene encodes CDR1 MDHEN and CDR2 SYDVKM. V was clipped by 5 bases and J by 9 bases, with 17 bases between them. The CDR3 is 13 amino acids. The CDR3 nucleotides read TGTGCCAGCAGTCCCGGTCGACAGGGAGGGCAGTACTTC. Amino acid sequence: CASSPGRQGGQYF. Full variable domain (outside the CDR3, taken from reference TRBV28 and TRBJ2-7): DVKVTQSSRYLVKRTGEKVFLECVQDMDHENMFWYRQDPGLGLRLIYFSYDVKMKEKGDIPEGYSVSREKKERFSLILESASTNQTSMYLCASSPGRQGGQYFGPGTRLTVT.

The chain carries TRBV6-2 or TRBV6-3 and TRBJ1-4, with 8 positions matching TRBD1. The CDR3 has 14 amino acids. J lost 6 bases, V lost 8 bases, and 8 bases had no gene match. The germline gives CDR1 MNHEY, CDR2 SVGEGT. CDR3 sequence reads: CASHQTGDYEKLFF. The CDR3 nucleotides are TGTGCCAGCCACCAGACAGGGGATTATGAAAAACTGTTTTTT.

This clonotype was counted at least ten times. The chain joins TRBV4-1 to TRBJ2-7; 12 positions match TRBD2. The ends lost 3 bases at V and 6 bases at J; junction bases unmatched: 3. This CDR3 is built from 14 residues. Germline V lookup: CDR1 MGHRA, CDR2 YSYEKL. The CDR3 loop is CASSQWTSGAEQYF. CDR3 DNA sequence: TGCGCCAGCAGCCAGTGGACTAGCGGGGCCGAGCAGTACTTC.

This clonotype was recorded many times. The V call is TRBV7-2, the J call TRBJ2-7; the match to TRBD1 covers 7 bases. CDR3 size: 15 residues. Per germline, CDR1 SGHTA and CDR2 FQGNSA. The trim removed 6 bases at V and 1 base at J, leaving 9 bases unmatched. CDR3 loop: CASSNRGVESYEQYF. CDR3 bases: TGTGCCAGCAGTAACAGGGGAGTTGAATCCTACGAGCAGTACTTC.